Shown below are 30 T cell receptor beta chains from a single sample sequenced in a study of radiation and T cells in renal cell carcinoma. Time point specified: blood 4 weeks post-SBRT, at nephrectomy. The sample's treatment: 15 Gy SBRT to primary tumor, nephrectomy 4 weeks later. Data came from immunoSEQ multiplex PCR; TCRdb stores just in-frame clones and leaves some out. The sample lists 150,000 to 200,000 clones, about nine tenths seen once, with roughly 12% in the top ten. The specimen comprised blood, sampled from a patient whose treatment included radiotherapy and nephrectomy. These receptors were taken from a woman aged 45 to 65 with renal cell carcinoma.

The J gene is TRBJ1-1, the V gene TRBV14; weak D call: TRBD1 (6 bases). Per the germline V gene, CDR1 is SGHDN and CDR2 is FVKESK. The length of the CDR3 is 14 residues. V was clipped by 5 bases and J by 1 base, with 11 bases between them. The DNA of the CDR3 is TGTGCCAGCAGCACCCGACAGGAGAACACTGAAGCTTTCTTT. Its protein product is CASSTRQENTEAFF.

The V gene is TRBV9, the J gene TRBJ2-5; 13 positions agree with TRBD2. J was trimmed by 5 bases and V by 3 bases; bases with no gene match: 7. The germline gives CDR1 SGDLS, CDR2 YYNGEE. There are 16 residues in the CDR3. The CDR3 protein is CASSGRLAGGQETQYF. CDR3 DNA: TGTGCCAGCAGCGGACGACTAGCGGGGGGTCAGGAGACCCAGTACTTC.

This clone was seen only a few times. The chain is built from TRBV28 and TRBJ1-2, with 8 bases identical to TRBD1. Losses at the gene ends were 5 bases for V and 8 bases for J; bases not matched to a gene: 7. The CDR3 spans 13 residues. Germline V gene lookup returns CDR1 MDHEN and CDR2 SYDVKM. CDR3 loop: CASSPRQGRGYTF. The CDR3, as DNA: TGTGCCAGCAGTCCTCGACAGGGGAGAGGCTACACCTTC.

The rearrangement uses TRBV5-6 and TRBJ2-1; maybe TRBD1 (6 bases). Between the trimmed V and J ends, which lost 1 base and 7 bases, there was a span of 21 bases. The CDR3 length is 17 residues. The germline V gene encodes CDR1 SGHDT and CDR2 YYEEEE. CDR3: CASSLTLMGAAGNEQFF. The CDR3 DNA sequence: TGTGCCAGCAGCTTGACCTTGATGGGGGCTGCTGGTAATGAGCAGTTCTTC.

CDR3: CSVEDPQRGSSYNEQFF. The CDR3 bases are TGCAGCGTTGAAGATCCGCAGCGGGGTAGCTCCTACAATGAGCAGTTCTTC. The V and J genes are TRBV29-1 and TRBJ2-1; 7 bases fit TRBD2. CDR1 and CDR2 from the germline V gene are SQVTM and ANQGSEA. V lost 0 bases and J lost 0; bases outside the gene matches: 8. The CDR3 contains 17 residues.

The chain joins TRBV6-1 to TRBJ2-4; the D gene is possibly TRBD1 (5 bases). The CDR3 is 15 amino acids. Germline lookup yields CDR1 MNHNS and CDR2 SASEGT. Trimming shortened V by 7 bases and J by 3 bases, and 16 bases separated the two germline ends. CDR3 DNA: TGTGCCAGCAATTCTTATGACAGTAGCAAAAACATTCAGTACTTC. This sequence encodes CASNSYDSSKNIQYF.

This chain joins TRBV5-4 and TRBJ2-4; D ambiguous. CDR3 length: 13 amino acids. V dropped 2 bases and J dropped 5 bases, with 8 bases sitting between them. Looked up from germline, CDR1 is SGHNT and CDR2 is YYREEE (reference sequence). The CDR3 DNA is TGTGCCAGCAGCTTCGCAGGAGAAAACATTCAGTACTTC. This codes for CASSFAGENIQYF.

The V gene is TRBV9, the J gene TRBJ2-5, with TRBD2 identical over 14 bases. The CDR3 consists of 14 residues. Germline-derived CDR1 and CDR2 are SGDLS and YYNGEE. The J segment lost 11 bases and the V segment lost 0 bases, leaving 3 bases of the junction unmatched. CDR3 loop: CASSVGGLAGAQYF. In nucleotides, the CDR3 is TGTGCCAGCAGCGTAGGGGGACTAGCGGGGGCACAGTACTTC.

The gene calls are TRBV19 and TRBJ1-5; possible D gene TRBD1, 5 bases. The CDR3 extends over 15 amino acids. The germline V and J ends were trimmed by 3 bases and 4 bases, with 13 bases remaining between them. From germline, CDR1 is LNHDA and CDR2 SQIVND (reference sequence). The CDR3 protein is CASSIRDGENQPQHF. In nucleotides, the CDR3 is TGTGCCAGTAGTATTAGGGACGGTGAGAATCAGCCCCAGCATTTT.

The chain couples TRBV10-3 to TRBJ1-5; 10 nucleotides align to TRBD1. With V trimmed by 6 bases and J by 4 bases, 0 bases remained unmatched. This CDR3 contains 13 residues. The germline V gene has CDR1 ENHRY and CDR2 SYGVKD. Written as DNA, the CDR3 is TGTGCCATCAGGGACAGGGGGAATCAGCCCCAGCATTTT. This sequence encodes CAIRDRGNQPQHF.

The genes are TRBV6-5 and TRBJ1-1; the match to TRBD1 covers 8 bases. Trimming removed 0 bases from V and 12 bases from J; junction bases left unmatched: 12. Germline lookup yields CDR1 MNHEY and CDR2 SVGAGI. The CDR3 extends over 15 amino acids. In DNA form, the CDR3 reads TGTGCCAGCAGTTACTCGCAGGGGGCGACGGGGGAAACTTTCTTT. Translated: CASSYSQGATGETFF.

The chain has TRBV6-5 and TRBJ1-5; D is unclear. The CDR3 extends over 13 amino acids. The germline V and J ends were trimmed by 8 bases and 4 bases, with 12 bases remaining between them. Per germline, CDR1 MNHEY and CDR2 SVGAGI. CDR3 sequence: CASRLSLNQPQHF. The CDR3 region has the DNA TGTGCCAGCCGACTGTCTCTTAATCAGCCCCAGCATTTT.

V is TRBV28 and J is TRBJ1-1; 7 bases agree with TRBD1. The CDR3 runs to 14 residues. J gave up 10 bases and V 1 base, and 9 bases lay outside the gene matches. CDR1 and CDR2 (germline): MDHEN, SYDVKM. The CDR3 spells CASSLYGQVVGAFF. DNA of the CDR3: TGTGCCAGCAGTTTATATGGACAGGTGGTTGGAGCTTTCTTT. Drawing the rest from reference TRBV28 and TRBJ1-1, the complete variable domain is DVKVTQSSRYLVKRTGEKVFLECVQDMDHENMFWYRQDPGLGLRLIYFSYDVKMKEKGDIPEGYSVSREKKERFSLILESASTNQTSMYLCASSLYGQVVGAFFGQGTRLTVV.

The chain joins TRBV19 to TRBJ2-2; D gene ambiguous. There are 12 residues in the CDR3. With 5 bases removed from V and 6 bases from J, the gap between germline ends came to 7 bases. Germline lookup yields CDR1 LNHDA and CDR2 SQIVND (reference sequence). The chain's CDR3 is CASSFSPGELFF. The CDR3, as DNA: TGTGCCAGTAGTTTTTCGCCCGGGGAGCTGTTTTTT.

The V and J genes are TRBV11-1 and TRBJ1-1; 7 nucleotides line up with TRBD1. J lost 3 bases, V lost 5 bases, and 9 bases had no gene match. Germline-derived CDR1 and CDR2 are SGHAT and FQDESV (reference sequence). The CDR3 is 15 amino acids. The CDR3 loop is CASSRTTGADTEAFF. For the CDR3, the DNA is TGTGCCAGCAGCCGAACAACAGGGGCGGACACTGAAGCTTTCTTT.

The chain is built from TRBV12-5 and TRBJ1-5; D remains unclear. Trimming removed 5 bases from V and 1 base from J, with 12 bases in between. Germline V gene lookup returns CDR1 LGHNT and CDR2 FRNRAP. This CDR3 contains 15 residues. The CDR3 loop is CASGPGTRSNQPQHF. CDR3 DNA sequence: TGTGCTAGTGGTCCGGGCACACGGAGCAATCAGCCCCAGCATTTT.

The V call is TRBV18, the J call TRBJ1-2; 7 nucleotides match TRBD1. V was pared by 1 base and J by 0 bases, with 2 bases of the junction left unmatched. The CDR3 covers 15 residues. CDR1 is KGHSH and CDR2 is LQKENI in the germline V gene. The CDR3 nucleotides read TGTGCCAGCTCACCACGGGACAGCCCTAACTATGGCTACACCTTC. Translating it yields CASSPRDSPNYGYTF.

This chain uses TRBV18 with TRBJ2-7; D call uncertain. Germline values: CDR1 KGHSH, CDR2 LQKENI. The CDR3 is 16 amino acids. V lost 2 bases and J lost 1, with 15 bases in between. This CDR3 is CASSPFGWATSYEQYF. Here the CDR3 DNA reads TGTGCCAGCTCACCATTCGGTTGGGCAACTTCCTACGAGCAGTACTTC.

The rearrangement uses TRBV2 and TRBJ1-2; a weak D match, TRBD1 (6 bases). This CDR3 contains 12 residues. The germline V and J ends were trimmed by 7 bases and 6 bases, with 12 bases remaining between them. Germline CDR1 reads SNHLY; CDR2 reads FYNNEI. CDR3 in DNA: TGTGCCAGCACCTGGGACATCGATGGCTACACCTTC. Translated: CASTWDIDGYTF. Filled out from reference TRBV2 and TRBJ1-2, the complete variable domain reads EPEVTQTPSHQVTQMGQEVILRCVPISNHLYFYWYRQILGQKVEFLVSFYNNEISEKSEIFDDQFSVERPDGSNFTLKIRSTKLEDSAMYFCASTWDIDGYTFGSGTRLTVV.

The chain is built from TRBV2 and TRBJ2-2; TRBD1 agrees at 9 bases. The J segment lost 7 bases and the V segment lost 3 bases, leaving 3 bases of the junction unmatched. The CDR3 contains 14 residues. The germline V gene has CDR1 SNHLY and CDR2 FYNNEI. Here the CDR3 reads CASSDRTGVGELFF. The CDR3 coding sequence is TGTGCCAGCAGTGATAGGACAGGGGTCGGGGAGCTGTTTTTT. Filled out from reference TRBV2 and TRBJ2-2, the complete variable domain reads EPEVTQTPSHQVTQMGQEVILRCVPISNHLYFYWYRQILGQKVEFLVSFYNNEISEKSEIFDDQFSVERPDGSNFTLKIRSTKLEDSAMYFCASSDRTGVGELFFGEGSRLTVL.

This chain connects TRBV4-3 to TRBJ1-1; D ambiguous. CDR3 size: 15 residues. Germline V gene lookup returns CDR1 LGHNA and CDR2 YSLEER. V was cut by 5 bases and J by 2 bases, with 15 bases left in between. This chain's CDR3 is CASSSQEPLNTEAFF. CDR3 sequence (DNA): TGCGCCAGCAGCAGCCAAGAGCCCCTAAACACTGAAGCTTTCTTT.

The J gene is TRBJ1-1, the V gene TRBV5-4; 8 bases align to TRBD1. The CDR3 length is 16 residues. CDR1 and CDR2 from the germline V gene are SGHNT and YYREEE (reference sequence). V trimming: 4 bases; J trimming: 3 bases; junction bases outside the gene matches: 11. CDR3 in DNA: TGTGCCAGCAGCCTAGGACAGGGAACAGGATACACTGAAGCTTTCTTT. This sequence encodes CASSLGQGTGYTEAFF.

The count of this clone is one. V and J are TRBV19 and TRBJ1-6; TRBD1 agrees at 8 bases. Unmatched junction bases numbered 5, after V lost 5 bases and J lost 5 bases. CDR3 length: 15 amino acids. Per the germline V gene, CDR1 is LNHDA and CDR2 is SQIVND (reference sequence). The CDR3: CASSSSGGNNSPLHF. The CDR3 DNA reads as TGTGCCAGTAGTTCCTCAGGGGGCAATAATTCACCCCTCCACTTT.

This chain links TRBV6-5 with TRBJ2-5, with 7 bases lining up with TRBD2. Germline CDR1 MNHEY, CDR2 SVGAGI. This CDR3 has 16 amino acids. The trim removed 2 bases at V and 0 bases at J, leaving 6 bases unmatched. CDR3 residues: CASSYTGRGNQETQYF. The CDR3 DNA follows: TGTGCCAGCAGTTACACCGGGCGGGGGAACCAAGAGACCCAGTACTTC.

The rearrangement joins TRBV19 to TRBJ1-5; D is unclear. CDR3 length: 15 amino acids. The germline gives CDR1 LNHDA, CDR2 SQIVND (reference sequence). The ends were cut back, 3 bases at V and 5 bases at J, with 14 bases in the middle. DNA for the CDR3: TGTGCCAGTAGTATGGCTGGAGGGCTCCATCAGCCCCAGCATTTT. Encoded protein: CASSMAGGLHQPQHF.

This rearrangement joins TRBV5-4 to TRBJ1-1; 9 bases map to TRBD1. Germline lookup yields CDR1 SGHNT and CDR2 YYREEE (reference sequence). V shed 6 bases, J shed 7 bases, and the junction held 16 bases outside the gene matches. CDR3 length: 16 amino acids. CDR3 sequence: CASTTRNTGGRGEAFF. The CDR3 bases are TGTGCCAGCACCACCCGAAACACAGGGGGCCGCGGTGAAGCTTTCTTT.

V gene TRBV11-2 combines with J gene TRBJ2-7; D gene unclear. This CDR3 region has 11 residues. Germline CDR1 is SGHAT and CDR2 is FQNNGV. Trimming took off 4 bases at V and 4 bases at J, with 5 bases between the two ends. CDR3 region: CASSSGYEQYF. DNA for the CDR3: TGTGCCAGCAGCTCAGGATACGAGCAGTACTTC.

This rearrangement joins TRBV19 to TRBJ2-1, with 8 bases aligning to TRBD2. Per the germline V gene, CDR1 is LNHDA and CDR2 is SQIVND (reference sequence). Germline trimming cut 5 bases from V and 8 bases from J; bases unmatched to any gene: 8. CDR3 length: 14 residues. This chain's CDR3 is CASSWLAGSDEQFF. The DNA for the CDR3 is TGTGCCAGTAGTTGGCTAGCGGGTAGTGATGAGCAGTTCTTC.

This chain uses TRBV4-1 with TRBJ1-6; no clear D. V gave up 1 base and J gave up 3 bases, with 7 bases separating them. Looked up from germline, CDR1 is MGHRA and CDR2 is YSYEKL. The CDR3 has 15 amino acids. The CDR3 region is CASSQVLVYNSPLHF. CDR3 DNA: TGCGCCAGCAGCCAAGTTCTGGTCTATAATTCACCCCTCCACTTT.

A single count supports this clone. The chain couples TRBV6-1 to TRBJ2-2; weak D call: TRBD2 (5 bases). Germline V gene data show CDR1 as MNHNS and CDR2 as SASEGT. V lost 5 bases, J lost 1 base, and 11 bases lay in between. The CDR3 runs 15 residues. CDR3: CASSPRGQNTGELFF. CDR3 coding DNA: TGTGCCAGCAGTCCGCGAGGGCAGAACACCGGGGAGCTGTTTTTT.